This entry is about one T cell receptor (beta chain). Antigen specificity is unknown. Primers: 60 Vbeta forward and 13 Jbeta reverse. The repertoire was sequenced with immunoSEQ multiplex PCR; TCRdb's copy has only in-frame clones and lacks some. The sample contains around 120,000 clones, 74% of which appear only once. Unrecorded immune exposures were likely, despite nominal health at sampling. These data belong to a study of cytomegalovirus exposure and HLA in healthy donors. Findings of the study overall: Published work reported that the classifier diagnosed cytomegalovirus status with high specificity and sensitivity. A later analysis found most CMV-associated TCR beta chains apparently HLA-restricted.

The source of this sequence is a man aged 45-65 years in good health and CMV-seropositive. Specimen: PBMCs.

The CDR3 here is CASSIDRGNTEAFF. Here the CDR3 DNA reads TGTGCCAGTAGTATCGACAGGGGGAACACTGAAGCTTTCTTT. J is TRBJ1-1 and V is TRBV19; 8 bases are a match to TRBD1. V gave up 3 bases and J gave up 1 base; unmatched junction bases: 1. Germline lookup yields CDR1 LNHDA and CDR2 SQIVND (reference sequence). CDR3 size: 14 residues.